One sample yielded the 21 T cell receptor beta chains listed below, sequenced in a study of response to subunit inactivated influenza vaccine. One entry per CDR3 protein results from TCRdb running MiXCR on the RT-PCR reads. Of 500,000 or so distinct CDR3 sequences listed, approximately 11% are singletons. Specimen: PBMCs from blood, collected roughly 45 days after vaccination. The receptor source for this set is a man aged 50 to 59 who received an inactivated influenza vaccine.

This clonotype turned up a few times. This chain joins TRBV14 and TRBJ2-1, with a possible D match to TRBD2 (5 bases). Trimming stripped 4 bases from V and 7 bases from J, with 11 bases between. The CDR3 contains 13 residues. CDR1 and CDR2 (germline): SGHDN, FVKESK. CDR3 coding DNA: TGTGCCAGCAGCCGCGGAAGGAGGAATGAGCAGTTCTTC. Its protein is CASSRGRRNEQFF. Full variable domain (missing parts from reference TRBV14 and TRBJ2-1): EAGVTQFPSHSVIEKGQTVTLRCDPISGHDNLYWYRRVMGKEIKFLLHFVKESKQDESGMPNNRFLAERTGGTYSTLKVQPAELEDSGVYFCASSRGRRNEQFFGPGTRLTVL.

J is TRBJ1-1 and V is TRBV15, with D possibly TRBD1 on 5 matching bases. There are 14 residues in the CDR3. Trimming removed 1 base from V and 1 base from J, with 7 bases in between. Germline V gives CDR1 LNHNV, CDR2 YYDKDF (reference sequence). This CDR3 reads CATSRVRGNTEAFF. The CDR3 coding sequence is TGTGCCACCAGCAGAGTGAGGGGGAACACTGAAGCTTTCTTT.

V usage is TRBV20-1 and J usage is TRBJ2-3, with a tentative D call TRBD2 (6 bases). The CDR3 runs 16 residues. Per germline, CDR1 DFQATT and CDR2 SNEGSKA (reference sequence). V lost 5 bases and J 5 bases, leaving 23 bases between the germline ends. DNA of the CDR3: TGCAGTGCTCAAACCATGGAGGGCCCCCAGGGAGATACGCAGTATTTT. Protein: CSAQTMEGPQGDTQYF.

This clonotype was picked up a small number of times. The rearrangement uses TRBV18 and TRBJ2-7, with 11 positions matching TRBD1. The CDR3 is 15 residues long. Germline CDR1 reads KGHSH; CDR2 reads LQKENI. With V trimmed by 3 bases and J by 6 bases, 7 bases remained unmatched. This CDR3 reads CASSPGTGGRSEQYF. The CDR3 region has the DNA TGTGCCAGCTCACCCGGGACAGGGGGTCGAAGCGAGCAGTACTTC.

This clonotype was seen many times. The V and J genes are TRBV4-2 and TRBJ2-1, with TRBD2 matching 11 bases. V gave up 1 base and J gave up 7 bases; unmatched junction bases: 15. The CDR3 sequence is 19 residues long. CDR1 LGHNA and CDR2 YNFKEQ come from the germline V gene. CDR3 protein: CASSQVALAGGGLKNEQFF. The CDR3 nucleotides are TGTGCCAGCAGCCAAGTGGCTCTAGCGGGAGGAGGTTTAAAGAATGAGCAGTTCTTC.

The gene calls are TRBV7-3 and TRBJ2-3, with 10 nucleotides matching TRBD1. V shed 6 bases, J shed 4 bases, and the junction held 7 bases outside the gene matches. Germline loops: CDR1 SGHTA, CDR2 FQGTGA. The CDR3 covers 15 residues. Written as DNA, the CDR3 is TGTGCCAGCAGTATAGACAGGGGGCGCCCAGATACGCAGTATTTT. The encoded protein is CASSIDRGRPDTQYF.

Many counts were recorded for this clonotype. The V gene is TRBV28, the J gene TRBJ2-7; D gene unclear. Germline V gene data show CDR1 as MDHEN and CDR2 as SYDVKM. V gave up 3 bases and J gave up 2 bases, with 14 bases separating them. CDR3 length: 15 residues. In DNA form, the CDR3 reads TGTGCCAGCAGTTTCGGGCAGAACAGCGCCTACGAGCAGTACTTC. It yields the protein CASSFGQNSAYEQYF.

The rearrangement joins TRBV10-3 to TRBJ2-7; D remains unclear. This CDR3 region has 13 residues. Trimming cost V 6 bases and J 0 bases, with 9 bases left between them. CDR1 and CDR2 from the germline V gene are ENHRY and SYGVKD. The DNA of the CDR3 is TGTGCCATCAGGTACACGGACTCCTACGAGCAGTACTTC. Its translation is CAIRYTDSYEQYF.

This chain joins TRBV6-2 or TRBV6-3 and TRBJ2-5; D unresolved. Germline V gene lookup returns CDR1 MNHEY and CDR2 SVGEGT. The CDR3 extends over 16 amino acids. V was pared by 5 bases and J by 8 bases, with 24 bases between. CDR3 protein: CASSGGRDMRRDTQYF. The CDR3 DNA reads as TGTGCCAGCAGTGGTGGTCGCGACATGAGGAGAGATACCCAGTACTTC.

This chain joins TRBV11-1 and TRBJ2-2, with a weak D call TRBD2 (5 bases). V shed 5 bases and J shed 4 bases, with 23 bases lying between them. Per the germline V gene, CDR1 is SGHAT and CDR2 is FQDESV (reference sequence). The CDR3 is 18 residues long. The CDR3 DNA reads TGTGCCAGCAGCCCGCCATTAAGGACTTTCCGCGGCACCGGGGAGCTGTTTTTT. This gives the protein CASSPPLRTFRGTGELFF.

The chain links TRBV20-1 to TRBJ2-7; possible D gene TRBD2, 5 bases. The CDR3 contains 12 residues. The V and J ends lost 6 bases and 2 bases respectively, with 11 bases between them. Per germline, CDR1 DFQATT and CDR2 SNEGSKA (reference sequence). Written as DNA, the CDR3 is TGCAGTGCCCAGGACGGGGCCTACGAGCAGTACTTC. Translating it yields CSAQDGAYEQYF.

CDR3 residues: CVSQKGYTQYF. The CDR3, as DNA: TGTGTTTCACAGAAAGGGTATACGCAGTATTTT. The rearrangement joins TRBV7-9 to TRBJ2-3; D is unclear. Germline CDR1 SEHNR, CDR2 FQNEAQ (reference sequence). The CDR3 totals 11 residues.

The table lists this clonotype with many counts. V is TRBV3-1 and J is TRBJ2-7; TRBD1 agrees at 10 bases. Germline CDR1 and CDR2: LGHDT and YNNKEL (reference sequence). V was clipped by 3 bases and J by 5 bases; unmatched bases: 10. The length of the CDR3 is 16 residues. CDR3 DNA sequence: TGTGCCAGCAGCCAGAGATCCGGGACAGGGGACCACGAGCAGTACTTC. As protein: CASSQRSGTGDHEQYF.

This clonotype has just a few counts. This chain connects TRBV3-1 to TRBJ1-2; D gene unclear. CDR3 length: 14 amino acids. Germline CDR1 and CDR2: LGHDT and YNNKEL (reference sequence). Trimming took 0 bases from V and 8 from J, leaving 13 bases between them. The CDR3 is CASSQEAIGQGYTF. The CDR3 DNA is TGTGCCAGCAGCCAAGAGGCTATCGGGCAAGGCTACACCTTC.

The chain combines TRBV21-1 with TRBJ2-7; no check of the table's D call, TRBD1, against the DNA was made. TRBV21-1 is reported as a pseudogene. CDR3 length: 20 amino acids. The CDR3 DNA reads TGTGCCAGCAGCAAACACTACCGGGACCCGTCCCGGGGCAAACCTTACGAGCAGTACTTC. Amino acid sequence: CASSKHYRDPSRGKPYEQYF.

This clonotype was observed a handful of times. This rearrangement joins TRBV15 to TRBJ2-7, with D perhaps TRBD2 (5 bases). This CDR3 contains 12 residues. Trimming took 1 base from V and 9 from J, leaving 10 bases between them. Germline loops: CDR1 LNHNV, CDR2 YYDKDF (reference sequence). The CDR3 DNA sequence: TGTGCCACCAGCAGAGCAGGAGGTGGGCAGTACTTC. It yields the protein CATSRAGGGQYF.

This clonotype was seen a few times. V and J are TRBV20-1 and TRBJ1-1, with TRBD1 as a possible D gene (5 bases). CDR1 DFQATT and CDR2 SNEGSKA come from the germline V gene (reference sequence). The CDR3 contains 14 residues. V lost 6 bases and J 5 bases, leaving 19 bases between the germline ends. For the CDR3, the DNA is TGCAGTGCGTGGACCCCTGGGGGAGAGACTGAAGCTTTCTTT. Amino acids: CSAWTPGGETEAFF.

This chain joins TRBV18 and TRBJ2-3; perhaps TRBD1 as D (5 bases). The CDR3 length is 15 residues. The V and J ends lost 0 bases and 1 base respectively, with 8 bases between them. Germline CDR1 is KGHSH and CDR2 is LQKENI. The DNA for the CDR3 is TGTGCCAGCTCACCACCGTTCAGGGGCACAGATACGCAGTATTTT. It yields the protein CASSPPFRGTDTQYF. Full variable domain (remainder filled in from reference TRBV18 and TRBJ2-3): NAGVMQNPRHLVRRRGQEARLRCSPMKGHSHVYWYRQLPEEGLKFMVYLQKENIIDESGMPKERFSAEFPKEGPSILRIQQVVRGDSAAYFCASSPPFRGTDTQYFGPGTRLTVL.

In its sample, this clonotype was seen a few times. The V gene is TRBV6-1, the J gene TRBJ2-1; tentatively, D is TRBD1 or TRBD2 (5 bases each). This CDR3 contains 15 residues. Germline CDR1 reads MNHNS; CDR2 reads SASEGT. V lost 6 bases and J lost 4, with 16 bases in between. CDR3: CASRSKPGPYNEQFF. The CDR3 DNA reads TGTGCCAGCAGGTCTAAGCCGGGACCTTACAATGAGCAGTTCTTC.

This clonotype was seen a few times. CDR3: CASSLGNPGSQPQHF. The CDR3 bases are TGTGCCAGCAGTTTGGGCAATCCGGGAAGTCAGCCCCAGCATTTT. The chain couples TRBV12-3 or TRBV12-4 to TRBJ1-5; D gene uncertain. V was shortened by 3 bases and J by 6 bases, with 15 bases between the two germline ends. The CDR3 is made up of 15 amino acids.

This clonotype was counted ten times or more. The CDR3 sequence is CASSLGPGVYEQYF. DNA of the CDR3: TGTGCCAGCAGTTTAGGTCCGGGGGTGTACGAGCAGTACTTC. The chain joins TRBV12-3 or TRBV12-4 to TRBJ2-7, with D possibly TRBD2 on 6 matching bases. V shed 1 base and J shed 4 bases, with 11 bases lying between them. The CDR3 contains 14 residues.